This TCR beta chain was retrieved from a study of shared clonotypes between healthy human individuals. Overall study findings and caveats: Larger estimated richness was generally recorded for naive subsets relative to memory subsets.

Cells designated naive CD8 were CD45RO-negative and were positively selected for CCR7, with terminally differentiated effector memory CD45RA+ cells excluded. Donors, without exception, were Caucasian adults residing in Nashville, Tennessee. V lost 5 bases and J 5 bases, leaving 9 bases between the germline ends. Germline V lookup: CDR1 SGHVS, CDR2 FNYEAQ. The CDR3 has 13 residues. At a deep level, the assay was run. Using immunoSEQ multiplex PCR, the repertoire was profiled, and TCRdb retains in-frame clones only, with some absent. The sample lists 760,000 or so clones, about 96% occurring once. In regard to this clone: Antigen specificity is unknown.

V gene TRBV7-6 combines with J gene TRBJ1-4; no reliable D call. The source material was naive CD8+ T cells sorted from blood. The sequence was collected from a man under 40 in good health. CDR3 region: CASSINRNEKLFF. The CDR3, as DNA: TGTGCCAGCAGCATCAACAGAAATGAAAAACTGTTTTTT. Full variable domain (rest looked up from reference TRBV7-6 and TRBJ1-4): GAGVSQSPRYKVTKRGQDVALRCDPISGHVSLYWYRQALGQGPEFLTYFNYEAQQDKSGLPNDRFSAERPEGSISTLTIQRTEQRDSAMYRCASSINRNEKLFFGSGTQLSVL.